The 20 T cell receptor beta chains listed next were all sequenced from one sample in a study of CD8 T cells in Susac syndrome. When the RNA was reverse transcribed, random hexamers were used with an input of roughly 0.45 to 1 ug. TCRdb ran MiXCR on the immunoSEQ multiplex PCR reads and lists one entry per CDR3 protein. The table includes around 130,000 distinct CDR3 sequences, roughly 95% detected once. Sequenced input: CD4+ T cells from PBMCs. All receptors come from a human donor in good health.

The gene calls are TRBV2 and TRBJ2-7; D uncertain. V lost 6 bases and J lost 0, with 6 bases in between. The CDR3 is made up of 12 amino acids. Germline-derived CDR1 and CDR2 are SNHLY and FYNNEI. The CDR3 reads CASRQYSYEQYF. Here the CDR3 DNA reads TGTGCCAGCAGACAGTACTCCTACGAGCAGTACTTC.

The chain is built from TRBV12-3 or TRBV12-4 and TRBJ1-1; D may be TRBD1 (5 bases). The CDR3 totals 14 residues. The V end was cut by 6 bases, the J end by 7 bases, with 18 bases between. The CDR3 spells CASSPGLGGGEAFF. DNA of the CDR3: TGTGCCAGCAGCCCCGGACTGGGCGGGGGTGAAGCTTTCTTT.

The CDR3 loop is CASTLEGRASNEQFF. Written as DNA, the CDR3 is TGTGCCAGCACACTGGAGGGGCGTGCTAGTAATGAGCAGTTCTTC. This chain uses TRBV12-3 or TRBV12-4 with TRBJ2-1, with D possibly being TRBD2 (6 bases). The CDR3 loop spans 15 amino acids. V was shortened by 7 bases and J by 7 bases, with 20 bases between the two germline ends.

The rearrangement links TRBV18 to TRBJ2-1, with 11 nucleotides matching TRBD2. Per the germline V gene, CDR1 is KGHSH and CDR2 is LQKENI. V dropped 0 bases and J dropped 9; count of bases not matched to a gene: 7. The CDR3 extends over 16 amino acids. CDR3 bases: TGTGCCAGCTCACCACCTACTAGCGGGAGATATCTTGAGCAGTTCTTC. This translates into CASSPPTSGRYLEQFF.

V is TRBV7-9 and J is TRBJ2-7; the match to TRBD2 covers 12 bases. This CDR3 region has 14 residues. Germline CDR1 is SEHNR and CDR2 is FQNEAQ (reference sequence). After removal of 7 bases from V and 4 bases from J, the junction contained 5 bases not matched to a gene. Here the CDR3 DNA reads TGTGCCAGCATCCTAGCGGGAGGGCCTTACGAGCAGTACTTC. It specifies CASILAGGPYEQYF.

The gene calls are TRBV9 and TRBJ2-1, with 9 bases that match TRBD1. The length of the CDR3 is 14 residues. Germline V lookup: CDR1 SGDLS, CDR2 YYNGEE. V lost 3 bases and J lost 4; bases outside the gene matches: 2. The CDR3 region is CASSAGTGYNEQFF. The CDR3 coding sequence is TGTGCCAGCAGCGCCGGGACAGGGTACAATGAGCAGTTCTTC.

The V gene is TRBV5-1, the J gene TRBJ2-1; 7 bases are shared with TRBD2. This CDR3 has 15 amino acids. The V gene end was trimmed by 7 bases and the J gene end by 8 bases; junction bases not matched to a gene: 15. The germline CDR1 and CDR2 sequences are SGHRS and YFSETQ. Here the CDR3 reads CASRLLAVAGDEQFF. DNA for the CDR3: TGCGCCAGCCGATTGCTAGCGGTGGCTGGGGATGAGCAGTTCTTC.

The CDR3 sequence: CASSPGTRGYEQYF. CDR3 bases: TGTGCCAGCAGCCCCGGGACTAGGGGCTACGAGCAGTACTTC. The chain recombines TRBV7-9 with TRBJ2-7; TRBD2 matches at 8 bases. Germline lookup yields CDR1 SEHNR and CDR2 FQNEAQ (reference sequence). The CDR3 consists of 14 residues. Unmatched junction bases numbered 6, after V lost 5 bases and J lost 3 bases.

The genes are TRBV28 and TRBJ2-7; D might be TRBD2 (6 bases). The V end lost 6 bases, the J end lost 5 bases, and 20 bases lay between the germline ends. There are 15 residues in the CDR3. CDR1 MDHEN and CDR2 SYDVKM come from the germline V gene. The CDR3 DNA sequence: TGTGCCAGCAGGCCGTCTAGCGCCAATGAGGACGAGCAGTACTTC. It encodes CASRPSSANEDEQYF.

The chain combines TRBV24-1 with TRBJ2-6; D might be TRBD1 (5 bases). Looked up from germline, CDR1 is KGHDR and CDR2 is SFDVKD. CDR3 length: 17 residues. Trimming took 4 bases from V and 0 from J, leaving 12 bases between them. CDR3 sequence reads: CATSDAGSYSGANVLTF. CDR3 DNA: TGTGCCACCAGTGACGCAGGGTCCTACTCTGGGGCCAACGTCCTGACTTTC.

This chain joins TRBV29-1 and TRBJ1-2, with a possible D match to TRBD1 (6 bases). Germline lookup yields CDR1 SQVTM and CDR2 ANQGSEA. Trimming stripped 6 bases from V and 8 bases from J, with 25 bases between. The CDR3 has 15 residues. CDR3 loop: CSVSAPSGGPMGYTF. The CDR3 DNA is TGCAGCGTGTCCGCCCCGTCGGGGGGCCCAATGGGCTACACCTTC.

The chain links TRBV3-1 to TRBJ2-3; the D is unclear. Trimming removed 3 bases from V and 6 bases from J, with 16 bases in between. The CDR3 spans 15 residues. Germline CDR1 and CDR2: LGHDT and YNNKEL (reference sequence). CDR3 protein: CASSHPPGAVDTQYF. CDR3 nucleotides: TGTGCCAGCAGCCATCCACCGGGTGCGGTGGATACGCAGTATTTT.

The V and J genes are TRBV28 and TRBJ2-7; unclear D gene. CDR1 and CDR2 (germline): MDHEN, SYDVKM. CDR3 length equals 12 residues. V lost 6 bases and J 4 bases, leaving 10 bases between the germline ends. CDR3 nucleotide sequence: TGTGCCAGCAGCAATCGACTGTACGAGCAGTACTTC. Amino acid sequence: CASSNRLYEQYF.

The chain combines TRBV15 with TRBJ2-1; D possibly corresponds to TRBD1 (5 bases). The CDR3 consists of 16 residues. Per germline, CDR1 LNHNV and CDR2 YYDKDF (reference sequence). The germline V and J ends were trimmed by 7 bases and 4 bases, with 20 bases remaining between them. The CDR3 coding sequence is TGTGCCACCAATAAAGGGGCTATAGGGGTATACAATGAGCAGTTCTTC. Its protein is CATNKGAIGVYNEQFF.

A single count supports this clonotype. J is TRBJ1-5 and V is TRBV28; 9 nucleotides align to TRBD1. V shed 6 bases and J 0 bases; nucleotides not matched to a gene: 9. This CDR3 is built from 17 residues. From germline, CDR1 is MDHEN and CDR2 SYDVKM. The CDR3 is CASSLGTGSPSNQPQHF. The DNA for the CDR3 is TGTGCCAGCAGCCTCGGGACAGGGAGTCCTAGCAATCAGCCCCAGCATTTT.

In DNA, the CDR3 is TGCAGCGTAATTTGGGGACAAGAGACCCAGTACTTC. Translating it yields CSVIWGQETQYF. This rearrangement joins TRBV29-1 to TRBJ2-5; D uncertain. CDR1 SQVTM and CDR2 ANQGSEA come from the germline V gene. The CDR3 is 12 residues long. V shed 6 bases and J shed 2 bases, with 10 bases lying between them.

This clonotype is a singleton in its sample. The V call is TRBV29-1, the J call TRBJ2-7, with D perhaps matching TRBD1 (6 bases). The CDR3 runs to 13 residues. CDR1 SQVTM and CDR2 ANQGSEA come from the germline V gene. Trimming stripped 3 bases from V and 7 bases from J, with 16 bases between. The CDR3 region has the DNA TGCAGCGTTGACTCGGGCGTCAGGGGTGAGCAGTACTTC. It codes for CSVDSGVRGEQYF.

V and J are TRBV20-1 and TRBJ1-5; TRBD1 might be the D (5 bases). Deletions cut 3 bases from V and 5 bases from J, with 11 bases between. Germline values: CDR1 DFQATT, CDR2 SNEGSKA (reference sequence). The CDR3 is 13 residues long. As DNA, the CDR3 is TGCAGTGCTAGTGGGGTGGGGGATCAGCCCCAGCATTTT. The encoded protein is CSASGVGDQPQHF.

The J gene is TRBJ1-5, the V gene TRBV6-6, with D hard to call. Trimming took off 9 bases at V and 7 bases at J, with 16 bases between the two ends. Per germline, CDR1 MNHNY and CDR2 SVGAGI (reference sequence). This CDR3 contains 13 residues. The CDR3 nucleotides read TGTGCCAGTAGATTTAGGGAAGGACAGCCCCAGCATTTT. Translation: CASRFREGQPQHF.

This clonotype was counted a few times. J is TRBJ2-1 and V is TRBV29-1; 8 nucleotides align to TRBD2. V trimming: 5 bases; J trimming: 10 bases; junction bases outside the gene matches: 7. The CDR3 is made up of 12 amino acids. Germline V gene lookup returns CDR1 SQVTM and CDR2 ANQGSEA. The CDR3 nucleotides are TGCAGCGTTCCCGGGACTAGATCCGAGCAGTTCTTC. This sequence encodes CSVPGTRSEQFF.